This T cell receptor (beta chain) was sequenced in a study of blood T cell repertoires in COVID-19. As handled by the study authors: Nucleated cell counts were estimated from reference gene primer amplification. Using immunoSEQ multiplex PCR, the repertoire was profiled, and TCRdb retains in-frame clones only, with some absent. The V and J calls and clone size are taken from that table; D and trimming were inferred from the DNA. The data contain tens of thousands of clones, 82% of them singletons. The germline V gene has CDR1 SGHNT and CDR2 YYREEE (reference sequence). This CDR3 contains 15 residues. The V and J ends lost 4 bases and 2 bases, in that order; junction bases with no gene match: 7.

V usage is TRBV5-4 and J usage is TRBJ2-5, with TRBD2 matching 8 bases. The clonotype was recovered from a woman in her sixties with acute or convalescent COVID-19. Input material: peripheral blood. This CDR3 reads CASSLPTSAQETQYF. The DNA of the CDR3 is TGTGCCAGCAGCCTACCGACTAGCGCGCAAGAGACCCAGTACTTC.